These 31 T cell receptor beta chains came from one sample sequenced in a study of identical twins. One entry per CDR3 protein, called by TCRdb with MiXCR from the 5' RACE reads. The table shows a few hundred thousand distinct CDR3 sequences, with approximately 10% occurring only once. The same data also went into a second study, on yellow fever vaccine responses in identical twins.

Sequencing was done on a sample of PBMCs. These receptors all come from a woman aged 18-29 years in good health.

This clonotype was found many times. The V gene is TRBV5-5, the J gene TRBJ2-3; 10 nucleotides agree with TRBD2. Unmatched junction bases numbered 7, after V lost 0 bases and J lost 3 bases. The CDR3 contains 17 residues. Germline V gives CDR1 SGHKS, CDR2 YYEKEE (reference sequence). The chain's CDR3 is CASSLGGSGGRTDTQYF. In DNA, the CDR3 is TGTGCCAGCAGCTTGGGAGGTAGCGGGGGGCGAACAGATACGCAGTATTTT.

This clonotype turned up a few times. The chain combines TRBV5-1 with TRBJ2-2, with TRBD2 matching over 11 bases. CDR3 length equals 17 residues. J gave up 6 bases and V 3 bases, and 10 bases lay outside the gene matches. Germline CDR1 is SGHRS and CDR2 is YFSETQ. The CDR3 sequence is CASSSPTSGMVSGELFF. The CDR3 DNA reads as TGCGCCAGCAGCTCGCCGACTAGCGGGATGGTGTCCGGGGAGCTGTTTTTT.

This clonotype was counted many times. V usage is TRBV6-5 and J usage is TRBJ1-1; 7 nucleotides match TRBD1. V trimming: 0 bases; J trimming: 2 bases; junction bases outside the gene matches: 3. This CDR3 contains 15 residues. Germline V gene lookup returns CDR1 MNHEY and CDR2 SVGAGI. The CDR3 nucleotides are TGTGCCAGCAGTTACTCGAACAGGGGTAACACTGAAGCTTTCTTT. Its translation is CASSYSNRGNTEAFF.

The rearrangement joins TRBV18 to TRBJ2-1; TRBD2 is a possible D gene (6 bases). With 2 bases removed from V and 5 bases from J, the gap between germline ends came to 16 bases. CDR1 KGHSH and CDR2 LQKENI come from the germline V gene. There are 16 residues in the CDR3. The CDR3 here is CASSPMKGLINNEQFF. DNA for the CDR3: TGTGCCAGCTCACCAATGAAGGGACTCATTAACAATGAGCAGTTCTTC.

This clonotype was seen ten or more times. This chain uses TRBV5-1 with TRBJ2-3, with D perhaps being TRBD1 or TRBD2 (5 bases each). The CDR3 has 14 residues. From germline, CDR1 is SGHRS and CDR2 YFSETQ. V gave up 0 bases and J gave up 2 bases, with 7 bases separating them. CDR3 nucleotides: TGCGCCAGCAGCTTGGAGGGACCCACAGATACGCAGTATTTT. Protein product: CASSLEGPTDTQYF.

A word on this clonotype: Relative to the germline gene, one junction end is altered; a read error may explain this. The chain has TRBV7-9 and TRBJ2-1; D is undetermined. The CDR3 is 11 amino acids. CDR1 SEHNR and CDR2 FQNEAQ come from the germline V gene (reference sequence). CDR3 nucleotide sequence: TGTGCCAGCAGCCCCTACTATGAGCAGTTCTTC. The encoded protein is CASSPYYEQFF. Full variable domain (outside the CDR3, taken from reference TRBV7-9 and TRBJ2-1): DTGVSQNPRHKITKRGQNVTFRCDPISEHNRLYWYRQTLGQGPEFLTYFQNEAQLEKSRLLSDRFSAERPKGSFSTLEIQRTEQGDSAMYLCASSPYYEQFFGPGTRLTVL.

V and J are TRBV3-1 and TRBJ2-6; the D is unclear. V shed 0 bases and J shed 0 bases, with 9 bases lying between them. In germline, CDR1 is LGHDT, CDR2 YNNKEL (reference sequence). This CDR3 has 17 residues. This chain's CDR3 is CASSQETTSSGANVLTF. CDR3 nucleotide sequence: TGTGCCAGCAGCCAAGAAACCACGAGCTCTGGGGCCAACGTCCTGACTTTC.

CDR3 DNA: TGTGCCAGCAGCGTCCTAGGGGATAATTCACCCCTCCACTTT. Its protein product is CASSVLGDNSPLHF. The rearrangement links TRBV9 to TRBJ1-6, with a tentative D call TRBD1 (5 bases). Trimming took 2 bases from V and 5 from J, leaving 8 bases between them. This CDR3 has 14 residues. Germline CDR1 reads SGDLS; CDR2 reads YYNGEE. The full variable domain, completed using reference TRBV9 and TRBJ1-6, is DSGVTQTPKHLITATGQRVTLRCSPRSGDLSVYWYQQSLDQGLQFLIQYYNGEERAKGNILERFSAQQFPDLHSELNLSSLELGDSALYFCASSVLGDNSPLHFGNGTRLTVT.

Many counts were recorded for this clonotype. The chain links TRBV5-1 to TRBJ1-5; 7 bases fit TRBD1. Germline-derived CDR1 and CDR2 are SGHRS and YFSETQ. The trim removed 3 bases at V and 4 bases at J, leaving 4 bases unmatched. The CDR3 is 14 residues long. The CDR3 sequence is CASSSGQNNQPQHF. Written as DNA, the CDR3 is TGCGCCAGCAGCTCGGGACAGAATAATCAGCCCCAGCATTTT. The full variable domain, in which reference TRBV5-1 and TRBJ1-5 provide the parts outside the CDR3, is KAGVTQTPRYLIKTRGQQVTLSCSPISGHRSVSWYQQTPGQGLQFLFEYFSETQRNKGNFPGRFSGRQFSNSRSEMNVSTLELGDSALYLCASSSGQNNQPQHFGDGTRLSIL.

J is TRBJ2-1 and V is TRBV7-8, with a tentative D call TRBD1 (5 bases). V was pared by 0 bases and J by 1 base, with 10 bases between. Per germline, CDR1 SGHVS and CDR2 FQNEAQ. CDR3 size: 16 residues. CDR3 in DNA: TGTGCCAGCAGCTTAGCGCAGGGCCCTTCCTACAATGAGCAGTTCTTC. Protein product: CASSLAQGPSYNEQFF. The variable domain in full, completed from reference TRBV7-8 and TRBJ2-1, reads GAGVSQSPRYKVAKRGQDVALRCDPISGHVSLFWYQQALGQGPEFLTYFQNEAQLDKSGLPSDRFFAERPEGSVSTLKIQRTQQEDSAVYLCASSLAQGPSYNEQFFGPGTRLTVL.

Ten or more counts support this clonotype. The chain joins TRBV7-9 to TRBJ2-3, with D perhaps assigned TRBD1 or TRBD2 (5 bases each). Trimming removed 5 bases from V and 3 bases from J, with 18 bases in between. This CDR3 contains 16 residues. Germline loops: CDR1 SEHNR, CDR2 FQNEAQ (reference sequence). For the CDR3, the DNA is TGTGCCAGCAGCCCTGGGACGGGCAGTGAGACAGATACGCAGTATTTT. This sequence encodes CASSPGTGSETDTQYF.

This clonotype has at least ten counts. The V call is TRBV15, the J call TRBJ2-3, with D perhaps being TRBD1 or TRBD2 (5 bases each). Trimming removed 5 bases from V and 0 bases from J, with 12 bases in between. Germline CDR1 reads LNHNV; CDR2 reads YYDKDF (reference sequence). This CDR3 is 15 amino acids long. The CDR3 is CATSGSRGSTDTQYF. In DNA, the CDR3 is TGTGCCACCAGCGGGAGTAGGGGTAGCACAGATACGCAGTATTTT.

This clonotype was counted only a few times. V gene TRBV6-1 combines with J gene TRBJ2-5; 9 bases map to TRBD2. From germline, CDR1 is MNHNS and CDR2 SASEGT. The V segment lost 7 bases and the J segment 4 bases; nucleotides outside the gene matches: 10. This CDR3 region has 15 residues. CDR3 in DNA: TGTGCCAGCACCAGTAGCGGGAGAAGGGGAGAGACCCAGTACTTC. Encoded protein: CASTSSGRRGETQYF.

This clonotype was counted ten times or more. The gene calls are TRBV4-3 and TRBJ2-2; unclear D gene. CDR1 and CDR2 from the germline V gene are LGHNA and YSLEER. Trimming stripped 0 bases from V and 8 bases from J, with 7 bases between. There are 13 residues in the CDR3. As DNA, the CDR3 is TGCGCCAGCAGCCAAGAAGGCTCGGGGGAGCTGTTTTTT. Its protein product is CASSQEGSGELFF.

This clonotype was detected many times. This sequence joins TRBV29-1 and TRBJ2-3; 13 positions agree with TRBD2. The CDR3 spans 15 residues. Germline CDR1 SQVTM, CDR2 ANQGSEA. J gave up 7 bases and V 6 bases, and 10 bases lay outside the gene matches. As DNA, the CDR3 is TGCAGCGTCGGCCCGACTAGCGGGGGGTTGAATACGCAGTATTTT. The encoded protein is CSVGPTSGGLNTQYF.

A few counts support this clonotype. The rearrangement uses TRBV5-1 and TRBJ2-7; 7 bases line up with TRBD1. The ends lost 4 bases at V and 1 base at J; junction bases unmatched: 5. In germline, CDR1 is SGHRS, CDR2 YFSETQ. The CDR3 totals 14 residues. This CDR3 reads CASSKGTDSYEQYF. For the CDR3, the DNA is TGCGCCAGCAGCAAAGGGACAGATTCCTACGAGCAGTACTTC.

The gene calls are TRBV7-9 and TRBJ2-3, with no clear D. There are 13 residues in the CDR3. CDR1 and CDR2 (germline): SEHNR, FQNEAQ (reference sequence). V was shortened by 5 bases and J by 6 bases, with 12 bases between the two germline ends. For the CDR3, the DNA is TGTGCCAGCAGCCCTACGGCCGGCGATACGCAGTATTTT. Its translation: CASSPTAGDTQYF.

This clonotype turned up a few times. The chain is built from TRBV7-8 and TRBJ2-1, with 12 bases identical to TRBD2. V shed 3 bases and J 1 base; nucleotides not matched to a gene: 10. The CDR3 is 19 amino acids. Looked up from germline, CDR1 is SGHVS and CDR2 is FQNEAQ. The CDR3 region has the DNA TGTGCCAGCAGCTTCAACTACCGGACTAGCGGGGATTCCTACAATGAGCAGTTCTTC. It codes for CASSFNYRTSGDSYNEQFF.

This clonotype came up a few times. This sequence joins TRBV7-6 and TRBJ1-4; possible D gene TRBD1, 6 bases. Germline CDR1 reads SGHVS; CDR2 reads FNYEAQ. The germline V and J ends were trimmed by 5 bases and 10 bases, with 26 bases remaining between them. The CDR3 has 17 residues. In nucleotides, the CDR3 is TGTGCCAGCAGCGAAGCGACTGGATGGGGGGCTTCCAGAAAACTGTTTTTT. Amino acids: CASSEATGWGASRKLFF.

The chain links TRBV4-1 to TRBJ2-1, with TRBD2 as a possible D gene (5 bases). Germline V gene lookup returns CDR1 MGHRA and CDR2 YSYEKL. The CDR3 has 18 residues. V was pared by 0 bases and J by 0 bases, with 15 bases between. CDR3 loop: CASSQDSAKRSSYNEQFF. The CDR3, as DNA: TGCGCCAGCAGCCAAGATTCGGCAAAGCGGAGCTCCTACAATGAGCAGTTCTTC.

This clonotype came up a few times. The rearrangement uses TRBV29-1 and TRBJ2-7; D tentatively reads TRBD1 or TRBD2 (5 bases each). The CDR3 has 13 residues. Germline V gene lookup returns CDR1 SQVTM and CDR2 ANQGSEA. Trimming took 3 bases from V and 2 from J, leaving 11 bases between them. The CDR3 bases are TGCAGCGTTGACTCGGGGACCACCTACGAGCAGTACTTC. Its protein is CSVDSGTTYEQYF.

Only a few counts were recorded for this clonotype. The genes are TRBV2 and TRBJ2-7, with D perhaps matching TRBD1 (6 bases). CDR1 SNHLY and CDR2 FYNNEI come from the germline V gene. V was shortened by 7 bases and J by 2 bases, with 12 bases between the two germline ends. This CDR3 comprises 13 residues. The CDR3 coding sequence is TGTGCCAGCACTAAACAGGGCCCCTACGAGCAGTACTTC. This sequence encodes CASTKQGPYEQYF.

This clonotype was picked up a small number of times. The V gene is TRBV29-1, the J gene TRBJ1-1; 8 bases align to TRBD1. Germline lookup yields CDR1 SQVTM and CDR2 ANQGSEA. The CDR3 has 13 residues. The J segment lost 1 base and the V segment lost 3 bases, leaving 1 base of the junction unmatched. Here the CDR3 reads CSVETGANTEAFF. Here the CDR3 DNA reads TGCAGCGTTGAGACAGGGGCGAACACTGAAGCTTTCTTT.

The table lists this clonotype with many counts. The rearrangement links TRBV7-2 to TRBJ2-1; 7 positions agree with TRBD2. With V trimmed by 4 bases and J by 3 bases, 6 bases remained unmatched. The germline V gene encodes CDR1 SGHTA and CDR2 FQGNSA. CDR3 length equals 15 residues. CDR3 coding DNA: TGTGCCAGCAGCTACATGGGGGGGGACTACAATGAGCAGTTCTTC. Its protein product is CASSYMGGDYNEQFF.

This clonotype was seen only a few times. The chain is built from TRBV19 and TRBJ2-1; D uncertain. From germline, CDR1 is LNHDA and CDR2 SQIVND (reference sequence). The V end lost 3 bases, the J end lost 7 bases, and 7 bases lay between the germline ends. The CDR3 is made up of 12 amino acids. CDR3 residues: CASSIMGNEQFF. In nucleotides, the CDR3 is TGTGCCAGTAGTATCATGGGGAATGAGCAGTTCTTC.

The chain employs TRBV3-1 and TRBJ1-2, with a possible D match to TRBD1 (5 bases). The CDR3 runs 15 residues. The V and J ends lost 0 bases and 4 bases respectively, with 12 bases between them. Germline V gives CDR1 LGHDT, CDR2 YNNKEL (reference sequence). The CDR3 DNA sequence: TGTGCCAGCAGCCAAGAGGCGGGGCGCTCCTATGGCTACACCTTC. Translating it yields CASSQEAGRSYGYTF.

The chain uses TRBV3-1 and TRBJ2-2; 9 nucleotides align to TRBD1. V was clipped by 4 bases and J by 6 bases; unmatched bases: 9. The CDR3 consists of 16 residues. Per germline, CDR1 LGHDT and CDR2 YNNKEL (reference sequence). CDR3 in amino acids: CASSRKTGGGSGELFF. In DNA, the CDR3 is TGTGCCAGCAGCCGAAAAACAGGGGGCGGGTCCGGGGAGCTGTTTTTT.

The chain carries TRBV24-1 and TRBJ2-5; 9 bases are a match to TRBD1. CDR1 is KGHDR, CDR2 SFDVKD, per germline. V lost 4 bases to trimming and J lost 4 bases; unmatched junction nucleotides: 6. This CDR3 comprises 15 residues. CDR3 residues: CATSEMGQGGETQYF. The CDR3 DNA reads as TGTGCCACCAGTGAGATGGGACAGGGTGGAGAGACCCAGTACTTC.

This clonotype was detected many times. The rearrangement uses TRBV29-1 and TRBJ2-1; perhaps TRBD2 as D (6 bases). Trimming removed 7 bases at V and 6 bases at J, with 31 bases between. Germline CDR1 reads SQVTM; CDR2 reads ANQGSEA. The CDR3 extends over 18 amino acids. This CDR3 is CSEPGRIVAAPRPNEQFF. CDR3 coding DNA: TGCAGCGAGCCGGGACGGATAGTAGCGGCTCCCCGTCCCAATGAGCAGTTCTTC.

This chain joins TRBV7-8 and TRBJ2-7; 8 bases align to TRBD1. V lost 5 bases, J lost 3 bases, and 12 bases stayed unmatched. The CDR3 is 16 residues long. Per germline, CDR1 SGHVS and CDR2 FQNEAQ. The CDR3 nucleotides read TGTGCCAGCAGCCCTGGAGCCGGACAGGGATTCTACGAGCAGTACTTC. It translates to CASSPGAGQGFYEQYF.

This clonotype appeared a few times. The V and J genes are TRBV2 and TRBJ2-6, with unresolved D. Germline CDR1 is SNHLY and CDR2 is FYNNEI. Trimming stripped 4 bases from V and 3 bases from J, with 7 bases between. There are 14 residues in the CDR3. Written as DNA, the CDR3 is TGTGCCAGCAGTGTCCCCGTTGGGGCCAACGTCCTGACTTTC. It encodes CASSVPVGANVLTF.